The 27 T cell receptor beta chains below come from one sample, sequenced in a study of neurological immune-mediated disorders. From the 5' RACE reads, TCRdb called clonotypes with MiXCR, one entry per CDR3 protein. The data contain about 35,000 distinct CDR3 sequences, 3% to 4% of them singletons. Sample: PBMCs. These receptors came from a young man with multiple sclerosis.

This clonotype is labeled medium-sized. The chain combines TRBV12-3 or TRBV12-4 with TRBJ2-3, with D unresolved. Trimming pared 2 bases from V and 3 bases from J, leaving 6 bases between. The CDR3 is 13 amino acids. Here the CDR3 reads CASSLSGTDTQYF. CDR3 nucleotide sequence: TGTGCCAGCAGTTTAAGTGGAACAGATACGCAGTATTTT.

The rearrangement joins TRBV6-6 to TRBJ2-1, with TRBD2 identical over 8 bases. The CDR3 length is 16 residues. Germline CDR1 MNHNY, CDR2 SVGAGI (reference sequence). The junction had 6 bases not matched to a gene; V was cut back by 0 bases and J by 5 bases. The CDR3 region has the DNA TGTGCCAGCAGTTACTCCGGGGGGGCCTCACACAATGAGCAGTTCTTC. It translates to CASSYSGGASHNEQFF.

This clonotype was detected many times. V gene TRBV7-2 combines with J gene TRBJ1-5, with D perhaps matching TRBD1 (5 bases). CDR1 and CDR2 (germline): SGHTA, FQGNSA. The CDR3 loop spans 13 amino acids. V was shortened by 5 bases and J by 5 bases, with 10 bases between the two germline ends. The CDR3 coding sequence is TGTGCCAGCAGCCCGGGACCTTATCAGCCCCAGCATTTT. It encodes CASSPGPYQPQHF.

A remark on this clonotype: A read error may produce the germline difference seen at one junction end. The genes are TRBV20-1 and TRBJ1-5, with a weak D call TRBD1 (5 bases). Germline CDR1 reads DFQATT; CDR2 reads SNEGSKA (reference sequence). The CDR3 runs 14 residues. The CDR3 loop reads CSAVPGRTNQPQNF. In DNA form, the CDR3 reads TGCAGTGCTGTCCCGGGACGGACAAATCAGCCCCAGAATTTT.

This clonotype was counted only a few times. The gene calls are TRBV20-1 and TRBJ1-1, with D hard to call. V lost 1 base to trimming and J lost 7 bases, with 13 bases between them. The CDR3 length is 13 residues. Germline CDR1 is DFQATT and CDR2 is SNEGSKA (reference sequence). This CDR3 reads CSARGLRAGEAFF. CDR3 in DNA: TGCAGTGCTAGAGGGCTTCGAGCGGGTGAAGCTTTCTTT.

At least ten counts were recorded for this clonotype. The rearrangement links TRBV6-5 to TRBJ2-4; 7 bases line up with TRBD1. This CDR3 has 15 amino acids. In germline, CDR1 is MNHEY, CDR2 SVGAGI. V was clipped by 5 bases and J by 1 base; unmatched bases: 5. The CDR3 sequence is CASSQQGSAKNIQYF. CDR3 in DNA: TGTGCCAGCAGTCAACAGGGGAGCGCCAAAAACATTCAGTACTTC.

This clonotype was picked up many times. The genes are TRBV6-5 and TRBJ1-4; perhaps TRBD1 as D (6 bases). Germline assignment: CDR1 MNHEY and CDR2 SVGAGI. This CDR3 contains 14 residues. V was pared by 6 bases and J by 4 bases, with 12 bases between. DNA for the CDR3: TGTGCCAGCAGCTTACAGGGCAGTAATGAAAAACTGTTTTTT. It specifies CASSLQGSNEKLFF.

Comment on this clonotype: This could be a read error, since a much larger clone is one nucleotide away. The chain is built from TRBV12-3 or TRBV12-4 and TRBJ2-4, with D tentatively TRBD2 (5 bases). The CDR3 consists of 12 residues. The ends were cut back, 8 bases at V and 8 bases at J, with 13 bases in the middle. The CDR3 DNA follows: TGTGCCAGCGGTTCGAAGAGGGACATTCAGTACTTC. Residues: CASGSKRDIQYF.

In the case of this clonotype: This may come from a read error, since a much larger clone is one base off. The chain recombines TRBV12-3 or TRBV12-4 with TRBJ2-5; a weak D match, TRBD1 (5 bases). Trimming shortened V by 5 bases and J by 5 bases, and 12 bases separated the two germline ends. This CDR3 has 13 amino acids. CDR3 DNA sequence: TGTGCCAGCAGTACCATGGGGCCCGAGACCCAGTACTTC. It is translated as CASSTMGPETQYF.

With respect to this clonotype: One end of the junction is discordant with germline, which a read error may explain. The genes are TRBV10-3 and TRBJ1-5, with D possibly TRBD1 on 6 matching bases. Germline V gives CDR1 ENHRY, CDR2 SYGVKD. There are 14 residues in the CDR3. CDR3 sequence (DNA): TGTGCCATCAGCTCTGACAGGCCCCTCCAGCCCCAGAATTTT. This codes for CAISSDRPLQPQNF.

Turning to this clonotype: No conserved phenylalanine or tryptophan ends this CDR3, so it is likely a read error. The gene calls are TRBV5-6 and TRBJ2-1; 12 bases line up with TRBD1. CDR3 size: 15 residues. J was trimmed by 8 bases and V by 3 bases; bases with no gene match: 6. CDR1 and CDR2 (germline): SGHDT, YYEEEE. CDR3 coding DNA: TGTGCCAGCAGCTCCCCGGGACAGGGGGCGTATGAGCAGTTCAAC. Protein: CASSSPGQGAYEQFN.

In its sample, this clonotype was seen a few times. This chain joins TRBV7-6 and TRBJ1-1, with 7 bases aligning to TRBD1. Germline V gives CDR1 SGHVS, CDR2 FNYEAQ. J gave up 4 bases and V 5 bases, and 10 bases lay outside the gene matches. The CDR3 totals 15 residues. DNA of the CDR3: TGTGCCAGCAGCATGAACAGGGGATCGACCACTGAAGCTTTCTTT. Protein product: CASSMNRGSTTEAFF. Supplemented by reference TRBV7-6 and TRBJ1-1, the full variable domain reads GAGVSQSPRYKVTKRGQDVALRCDPISGHVSLYWYRQALGQGPEFLTYFNYEAQQDKSGLPNDRFSAERPEGSISTLTIQRTEQRDSAMYRCASSMNRGSTTEAFFGQGTRLTVV.

In its sample, this clonotype was seen many times. The chain joins TRBV6-2 or TRBV6-3 to TRBJ1-5; no definite D call. Germline CDR1 and CDR2: MNHEY and SVGEGT. V was clipped by 9 bases and J by 1 base, with 13 bases between them. The CDR3 contains 14 residues. Written as DNA, the CDR3 is TGTGCCAGTCGTTTCGTCGGGAGCAATCAGCCCCAGCATTTT. Translated: CASRFVGSNQPQHF.

This clonotype was picked up many times. The rearrangement joins TRBV19 to TRBJ2-7; D is unclear. Trimming stripped 5 bases from V and 3 bases from J, with 14 bases between. Germline CDR1 and CDR2: LNHDA and SQIVND (reference sequence). CDR3 length: 14 amino acids. The CDR3 loop is CASSSADQDYEQYF. The CDR3 region has the DNA TGTGCCAGTAGTTCGGCAGACCAGGACTACGAGCAGTACTTC.

This clonotype was seen ten or more times. The chain joins TRBV3-1 to TRBJ2-5; D unclear. This CDR3 spans 12 amino acids. V lost 0 bases to trimming and J lost 5 bases, with 4 bases between them. Germline V lookup: CDR1 LGHDT, CDR2 YNNKEL (reference sequence). The DNA for the CDR3 is TGTGCCAGCAGCCAAGATGAGGAGACCCAGTACTTC. This encodes CASSQDEETQYF.

This clonotype has ten or more counts. The chain uses TRBV5-8 and TRBJ2-1, with 7 bases lining up with TRBD1. V was clipped by 4 bases and J by 3 bases; unmatched bases: 7. Germline V gene sequence: CDR1 SGHTS, CDR2 YDEGEE. This CDR3 has 15 residues. CDR3 residues: CASSTPGQIYNEQFF. The CDR3 nucleotides read TGTGCCAGCAGCACCCCGGGACAGATCTACAATGAGCAGTTCTTC.

This clonotype came up a few times. The rearrangement uses TRBV20-1 and TRBJ2-7, with 9 positions matching TRBD1. Germline CDR1 is DFQATT and CDR2 is SNEGSKA (reference sequence). V shed 4 bases and J 0 bases; nucleotides not matched to a gene: 4. The CDR3 covers 14 residues. Here the CDR3 DNA reads TGCAGTGCTACCGAGGACAGGGGCTCCTACGAGCAGTACTTC. Translated: CSATEDRGSYEQYF.

This clonotype was observed at least ten times. The chain has TRBV20-1 and TRBJ1-4; D not certain. The germline CDR1 and CDR2 sequences are DFQATT and SNEGSKA (reference sequence). The CDR3 extends over 13 amino acids. V shed 3 bases and J shed 8 bases, with 13 bases lying between them. CDR3 coding DNA: TGCAGTGCTAGTAAAAGGGCGGGAGAAAAACTGTTTTTT. It codes for CSASKRAGEKLFF.

This clonotype was detected many times. The V and J genes are TRBV7-2 and TRBJ1-1, with 11 bases fitting TRBD1. CDR1 and CDR2 (germline): SGHTA, FQGNSA. The V gene end was trimmed by 1 base and the J gene end by 11 bases; junction bases not matched to a gene: 9. The CDR3 runs 15 residues. DNA of the CDR3: TGTGCCAGCAGCTTAGGCAGGACAGGGGGCACTCCGGCTTTCTTT. Amino acid sequence: CASSLGRTGGTPAFF.

Details on this clonotype: A much bigger clone sits one base away, suggesting this may be a read error. No conserved phenylalanine or tryptophan is present at the end of the CDR3, so a read error is the likely explanation. The chain employs TRBV18 and TRBJ1-2, with TRBD1 matching over 7 bases. The ends lost 5 bases at V and 3 bases at J; junction bases unmatched: 3. The length of the CDR3 is 13 residues. Looked up from germline, CDR1 is KGHSH and CDR2 is LQKENI. Written as DNA, the CDR3 is TGTGCCAGCTCATCCGACAGGGACTATGGCTACACCTAC. This codes for CASSSDRDYGYTY.

The table lists this clonotype with many counts. The chain recombines TRBV7-9 with TRBJ2-3; D ambiguous. V was pared by 3 bases and J by 1 base, with 5 bases between. The CDR3 length is 13 residues. Germline CDR1 and CDR2: SEHNR and FQNEAQ (reference sequence). Here the CDR3 reads CASSFHGTDTQYF. In DNA, the CDR3 is TGTGCCAGCAGCTTTCATGGCACAGATACGCAGTATTTT.

The sample holds many counts of this clonotype. The rearrangement links TRBV2 to TRBJ2-2, with D possibly matching TRBD2 (6 bases). The length of the CDR3 is 13 residues. V was clipped by 6 bases and J by 6 bases, with 11 bases between them. From germline, CDR1 is SNHLY and CDR2 FYNNEI. This CDR3 reads CASRSGVPGELFF. DNA of the CDR3: TGTGCCAGCAGGTCGGGGGTCCCCGGGGAGCTGTTTTTT.

This clonotype was detected many times. V gene TRBV6-6 combines with J gene TRBJ2-7; no firm D call. The V gene lost 2 bases and the J gene lost 7 bases, with 9 bases spanning the gap. The CDR3 totals 12 residues. In germline, CDR1 is MNHNY, CDR2 SVGAGI (reference sequence). The CDR3 nucleotides read TGTGCCAGCAGTTACAGGCTAGGAGAGCAGTACTTC. Its translation is CASSYRLGEQYF.

The sample holds many counts of this clonotype. V gene TRBV7-6 combines with J gene TRBJ1-1, with 8 bases that match TRBD1. The CDR3 is made up of 14 amino acids. Germline CDR1 SGHVS, CDR2 FNYEAQ. J gave up 4 bases and V 4 bases, and 5 bases lay outside the gene matches. This CDR3 is CASSSRQGITEAFF. The CDR3, as DNA: TGTGCCAGCAGCTCCCGACAGGGGATCACTGAAGCTTTCTTT.

This clonotype was seen ten or more times. The chain employs TRBV20-1 and TRBJ1-1; no definite D call. The CDR3 sequence is 13 residues long. Looked up from germline, CDR1 is DFQATT and CDR2 is SNEGSKA (reference sequence). V shed 7 bases and J shed 2 bases, with 14 bases lying between them. The CDR3 is CSGNRQSNTEAFF. CDR3 nucleotides: TGCAGTGGCAACCGTCAGTCCAACACTGAAGCTTTCTTT.

This clonotype was recorded at least ten times. V gene TRBV7-9 combines with J gene TRBJ1-1, with a weak D call TRBD1 (5 bases). Germline loops: CDR1 SEHNR, CDR2 FQNEAQ (reference sequence). V was pared by 5 bases and J by 1 base, with 17 bases between. The CDR3 length is 16 residues. The CDR3 sequence: CASSPHIWGQNTEAFF. Here the CDR3 DNA reads TGTGCCAGCAGCCCACATATTTGGGGCCAGAACACTGAAGCTTTCTTT. Based on the CDR3 plus reference TRBV7-9 and TRBJ1-1, the full variable domain is DTGVSQNPRHKITKRGQNVTFRCDPISEHNRLYWYRQTLGQGPEFLTYFQNEAQLEKSRLLSDRFSAERPKGSFSTLEIQRTEQGDSAMYLCASSPHIWGQNTEAFFGQGTRLTVV.

The chain is built from TRBV29-1 and TRBJ2-7; D is tentatively TRBD1 or TRBD2 (5 bases each). The V end lost 2 bases, the J end lost 7 bases, and 12 bases lay between the germline ends. Germline CDR1 and CDR2: SQVTM and ANQGSEA. The CDR3 is 12 amino acids. CDR3 DNA sequence: TGCAGCGTTGAATCAGGGCGGAGGGAGCAGTACTTC. Encoded protein: CSVESGRREQYF.